The present T cell receptor beta chain was sequenced within a study of T-cell reconstitution after alpha-beta-depleted transplantation in children. The TCRbeta library incorporated unique molecular identifiers. TCRdb processed the PCR reads anew with MiXCR; each CDR3 protein has one entry. Among approximately 200,000 distinct CDR3 sequences listed, roughly 15% were seen once. The V end was cut by 5 bases, the J end by 5 bases, with 25 bases between. The length of the CDR3 is 18 residues. CDR1 SGHVS and CDR2 FNYEAQ come from the germline V gene. This clonotype was found many times. The chain carries TRBV7-6 and TRBJ2-1; D is uncertain. The source of this sequence is a human donor who donated a stem cell graft to a child with acute lymphoblastic leukemia. The sequences come from PBMCs from the stem cell graft donor, collected from the stem cell graft. CDR3 residues: CASSPPSSGSLGNNEQFF. As DNA, the CDR3 is TGTGCCAGCAGCCCCCCCTCATCCGGGTCTTTGGGGAACAATGAGCAGTTCTTC.